The 21 T cell receptor beta chains reported below all come from one sample, sequenced in a study of blood T cell repertoires in COVID-19. The data were produced by immunoSEQ multiplex PCR, yet TCRdb's version contains in-frame clones alone and is incomplete. The sample has around 290,000 clones, 70% to 90% seen once. The sequenced material came from PBMCs or T cells enriched from blood (not recorded which). The receptor set was obtained from a woman aged 55-70 years in a cohort exposed to, infected with or recovered from COVID-19 (not recorded which).

The chain recombines TRBV7-3 with TRBJ2-2, with TRBD1 as a possible D gene (5 bases). Germline V CDR1 and CDR2: SGHTA, FQGTGA. The length of the CDR3 is 13 residues. Trimming took 1 base from V and 5 from J, leaving 5 bases between them. CDR3 protein: CASSLKGTGELFF. The CDR3 region has the DNA TGTGCCAGCAGCTTAAAGGGGACCGGGGAGCTGTTTTTT.

The sample holds a few counts of this clone. CDR3 in amino acids: CASSITGRTEAFF. In DNA form, the CDR3 reads TGTGCCAGTAGTATAACAGGGCGAACTGAAGCTTTCTTT. The chain employs TRBV19 and TRBJ1-1; D possibly corresponds to TRBD1 (6 bases). The CDR3 has 13 amino acids. Between the trimmed V and J ends, which lost 2 bases and 5 bases, there was a span of 9 bases. CDR1 and CDR2 from the germline V gene are LNHDA and SQIVND (reference sequence).

In its sample, this clone was seen once. In the same sample, other DNA sequences code for this CDR3. The V and J genes are TRBV7-9 and TRBJ1-1; D is undetermined. The germline gives CDR1 SEHNR, CDR2 FQNEAQ (reference sequence). The V end was cut by 4 bases, the J end by 9 bases, with 9 bases between. The CDR3 spans 11 residues. CDR3 amino acids: CASSSTDKAFF. The CDR3 bases are TGTGCCAGCAGCTCAACCGACAAAGCTTTCTTT.

This clone was seen only a few times. The J gene is TRBJ2-2, the V gene TRBV7-2; the match to TRBD2 covers 13 bases. In germline, CDR1 is SGHTA, CDR2 FQGNSA. Losses at the gene ends were 0 bases for V and 1 base for J; bases not matched to a gene: 11. The CDR3 sequence is 21 residues long. CDR3 sequence: CASSLAYWTSGGTKNTGELFF. CDR3 nucleotides: TGTGCCAGCAGCTTAGCCTACTGGACTAGCGGGGGAACCAAGAACACCGGGGAGCTGTTTTTT.

V is TRBV30 and J is TRBJ1-5; TRBD1 matches 8 bases. Germline trimming cut 4 bases from V and 1 base from J; bases unmatched to any gene: 6. Per germline, CDR1 GTSNPN and CDR2 SVGIG (reference sequence). The CDR3 sequence is 15 residues long. The CDR3 DNA sequence: TGTGCCTGGACCCAGGGGGCCGGGAGCAATCAGCCCCAGCATTTT. Translated: CAWTQGAGSNQPQHF.

This clone has only one observation. The V call is TRBV7-3, the J call TRBJ2-2; 9 positions match TRBD2. The V and J ends lost 6 bases and 2 bases, in that order; junction bases with no gene match: 4. In germline, CDR1 is SGHTA, CDR2 FQGTGA. This CDR3 region has 15 residues. The CDR3 bases are TGTGCCAGCAGACCGACTAGCGGAAACACCGGGGAGCTGTTTTTT. Its protein is CASRPTSGNTGELFF. Combining the CDR3 with reference TRBV7-3 and TRBJ2-2 gives the whole variable domain GAGVSQTPSNKVTEKGKYVELRCDPISGHTALYWYRQSLGQGPEFLIYFQGTGAADDSGLPNDRFFAVRPEGSVSTLKIQRTERGDSAVYLCASRPTSGNTGELFFGEGSRLTVL.

V usage is TRBV4-1 and J usage is TRBJ1-5, with TRBD1 matching over 8 bases. Losses at the gene ends were 3 bases for V and 6 bases for J; bases not matched to a gene: 10. This CDR3 contains 16 residues. Germline V lookup: CDR1 MGHRA, CDR2 YSYEKL. This CDR3 is CASSHYQGAPGQPQHF. The CDR3 nucleotides read TGCGCCAGCAGCCACTACCAGGGGGCGCCGGGTCAGCCCCAGCATTTT.

As to this clone: One end of the junction is discordant with germline, which a read error may explain. V is TRBV7-3 and J is TRBJ2-1; D is undetermined. CDR1 SGHTA and CDR2 FQGTGA come from the germline V gene. The CDR3 length is 13 residues. CDR3 nucleotide sequence: TGTGCCAGCAGCCCCTCTTTCTACGATGAGCAGTTCTTC. Protein: CASSPSFYDEQFF.

The J gene is TRBJ2-5, the V gene TRBV10-1, with TRBD1 matching 8 bases. V shed 6 bases and J 10 bases; nucleotides not matched to a gene: 10. This CDR3 contains 13 residues. The germline V gene encodes CDR1 WNHNN and CDR2 SYGVQD (reference sequence). CDR3 coding DNA: TGCGCCAGCAGCGCTACGGACAGGGAACACCAGTACTTC. Protein: CASSATDREHQYF.

This chain uses TRBV5-6 with TRBJ1-1, with a possible D match to TRBD1 (6 bases). The germline V gene has CDR1 SGHDT and CDR2 YYEEEE. Trimming removed 0 bases at V and 4 bases at J, with 19 bases between. CDR3 length: 17 amino acids. DNA of the CDR3: TGTGCCAGCAGCTTGGCTACAGGGTTAATAGGAGTCACTGAAGCTTTCTTT. Residues: CASSLATGLIGVTEAFF.

The V gene is TRBV24-1, the J gene TRBJ2-7, with 10 bases aligning to TRBD1. The CDR3 is 14 amino acids. CDR1 and CDR2 (germline): KGHDR, SFDVKD. V shed 4 bases, J shed 6 bases, and the junction held 5 bases outside the gene matches. CDR3 residues: CATSDSGTGVEQYF. As DNA, the CDR3 is TGTGCCACCAGTGACTCGGGGACAGGGGTCGAGCAGTACTTC.

The chain couples TRBV5-1 to TRBJ1-2; D call uncertain. Trimming removed 5 bases from V and 4 bases from J, with 18 bases in between. The germline V gene has CDR1 SGHRS and CDR2 YFSETQ. The CDR3 length is 15 residues. CDR3 loop: CASRPSLGSSYGYTF. CDR3 nucleotides: TGCGCCAGCAGACCATCACTAGGGAGCTCCTATGGCTACACCTTC.

This chain uses TRBV28 with TRBJ1-2; weak D call: TRBD1 (5 bases). Germline-derived CDR1 and CDR2 are MDHEN and SYDVKM. V was shortened by 5 bases and J by 8 bases, with 24 bases between the two germline ends. This CDR3 comprises 16 residues. CDR3 bases: TGTGCCAGCAGTCCCCAGGCACAGGTTCGGTTGCGGGGCTACACCTTC. It translates to CASSPQAQVRLRGYTF.

V is TRBV28 and J is TRBJ1-4; perhaps TRBD1 as D (5 bases). This CDR3 contains 14 residues. V lost 3 bases, J lost 8 bases, and 13 bases lay in between. CDR1 and CDR2 (germline): MDHEN, SYDVKM. This CDR3 reads CASSLAQGGEKLFF. The CDR3 bases are TGTGCCAGCAGTTTGGCTCAGGGTGGAGAAAAACTGTTTTTT.

This clone was seen a handful of times. The chain combines TRBV7-3 with TRBJ1-6; TRBD1 matches at 7 bases. This CDR3 contains 15 residues. Per germline, CDR1 SGHTA and CDR2 FQGTGA. After removal of 5 bases from V and 5 bases from J, the junction contained 6 bases not matched to a gene. The DNA for the CDR3 is TGTGCCAGCAGCGTACAGGGGCTGGATAATTCACCCCTCCACTTT. This sequence encodes CASSVQGLDNSPLHF.

The chain carries TRBV7-3 and TRBJ1-1, with D tentatively TRBD1 (5 bases). Per the germline V gene, CDR1 is SGHTA and CDR2 is FQGTGA. The ends were cut back, 2 bases at V and 4 bases at J, with 11 bases in the middle. This CDR3 contains 14 residues. The CDR3 reads CASSLGGESTEAFF. CDR3 bases: TGTGCCAGCAGCTTAGGGGGGGAAAGCACTGAAGCTTTCTTT.

The genes are TRBV10-2 and TRBJ2-5; a weak D match, TRBD2 (5 bases). This CDR3 comprises 15 residues. Germline V gene lookup returns CDR1 WSHSY and CDR2 SAAADI. The V end was cut by 10 bases, the J end by 6 bases, with 24 bases between. CDR3 coding DNA: TGCGCCACCCCCCCCAGCGGACCCCGCCCTCAGACCCAGTACTTC. It is translated as CATPPSGPRPQTQYF.

CDR3 sequence: CASSYSYYSNQPQHF. The DNA of the CDR3 is TGTGCCAGCAGTTACTCTTACTATAGCAATCAGCCCCAGCATTTT. V gene TRBV6-5 combines with J gene TRBJ1-5; D remains unclear. V gave up 0 bases and J gave up 0 bases, with 6 bases separating them. The germline V gene encodes CDR1 MNHEY and CDR2 SVGAGI. There are 15 residues in the CDR3.

This chain uses TRBV5-1 with TRBJ1-3, with 9 bases aligning to TRBD1. Germline assignment: CDR1 SGHRS and CDR2 YFSETQ. Germline trimming cut 0 bases from V and 0 bases from J; bases unmatched to any gene: 4. The length of the CDR3 is 17 residues. The CDR3: CASSLEKGQGSGNTIYF. CDR3 bases: TGCGCCAGCAGCTTGGAAAAGGGACAGGGCTCTGGAAACACCATATATTTT.

J is TRBJ2-7 and V is TRBV20-1; weak D call: TRBD2 (5 bases). The CDR3 covers 13 residues. From germline, CDR1 is DFQATT and CDR2 SNEGSKA (reference sequence). Trimming pared 3 bases from V and 4 bases from J, leaving 13 bases between. CDR3 sequence: CSASRGQLYEQYF. DNA for the CDR3: TGCAGTGCTAGTCGCGGGCAGCTTTACGAGCAGTACTTC.

This clone was seen just once. This chain links TRBV11-1 with TRBJ2-4; D unresolved. The CDR3 is made up of 14 amino acids. Trimming removed 1 base at V and 4 bases at J, with 8 bases between. The V gene's germline CDR1 is SGHAT and CDR2 FQDESV (reference sequence). The CDR3 region has the DNA TGTGCCAGCAGCTTAGAACTGACAAAAAACATTCAGTACTTC. It is translated as CASSLELTKNIQYF.